This T cell receptor (beta chain) came from a study of T cells in Graves' hyperthyroidism and ophthalmopathy (dated by TCRdb to the late 2010s). Background on the whole study: Peripheral blood samples were taken at the time of initial diagnosis, prior to any treatment. Thyroid tissue and blood T-cell repertoires from six Graves' hyperthyroidism patients were also compared in the study. To identify distinguishing TCR V-J signatures, a discovery cohort of about 100 patients was used, comprising 43 with Graves' ophthalmopathy and 55 to 65 with stable Graves' hyperthyroidism. Prospective prediction of ophthalmopathy was tested in an independent validation cohort consisting of 18 hyperthyroidism patients and around 17 patients who later progressed to ophthalmopathy. The 100 or so discovery patients were randomly split 7:3 into training and test sets. The paper reports TCR Vbeta CDR3 sequencing of more than 120 peripheral blood samples: fewer than 50 ophthalmopathy, 75 to 80 hyperthyroidism and around 17 progressor patients. After sampling, hyperthyroidism patients received methimazole starting at 30 mg daily, and ophthalmopathy patients received high-dose intravenous methylprednisolone.

Many counts were recorded for this clonotype. Its specific antigen is unknown. No base quality information exists; no much larger clone differs at one position. Amplification of TCR beta CDR3 regions was carried out from RNA transcripts. For the first round of RT-PCR on the TCR CDR3, the HTBI primer set was used together with the Qiagen OneStep RT-PCR kit. Libraries were constructed in a second round of multiplex PCR, after which size selection and purification were performed. The libraries were sequenced on an Illumina HiSeq2000 using paired-end 100 bp reads. As for the original processing: SOAPnuke was used to process the raw data, with reads discarded if the reads contained adapters or uncalled bases, had a mean Phred below 15, or lacked an exact constant-primer or identifier match. COPE v1.2.5 was used to merge the high-quality paired reads, and each unique nucleotide sequence was defined as a clonotype. Clonotypes were aligned to IMGT TRBV, TRBD and TRBJ reference segments using MiTCR v1.1. The analysis was restricted to V-J combinations with a frequency above 0.0001, which together covered just over 99% of the repertoires. A TCS score was defined as the ratio of F50 (clonal expansion) to E x V (chaos), with BLOSUM62-based TCRdist applied between CDR3 peptides within each V-J. Welch's t-statistics and random forest reduced roughly 530 V-J features to 13, which were used in a naive Bayes classifier (R e1071). TCRdb reprocessed the public reads (quality trimming at Q25 with fastp, clone calling with MiXCR) and kept in-frame beta chains. Rows are combined by CDR3 protein, so each entry shows the most common genes and DNA. The V and J calls reflect TCRdb's pipeline rather than the authors' work. The sample has about 350,000 distinct CDR3 sequences on record, approximately 13% of them singletons. Clones ranked in the top ten supply around 25% of the sample.

Stable Graves' hyperthyroidism was defined as the absence of progression to ophthalmopathy over 18 months of follow-up. Hyperthyroidism patients were newly diagnosed, with disease duration under 2 months, and aged 18 to 65 years. Exclusion was applied to patients with uncontrolled infections, other autoimmune diseases, pregnancy or lactation. Diagnoses were established on the basis of clinical symptoms, serum thyroxine and TRAb, thyroid ultrasound, and orbital computed tomography. Ficoll-Paque density gradient centrifugation was used to isolate PBMCs from around 10 ml of fresh peripheral blood. Total RNA was extracted using Trizol reagent, and RNA quality was assessed on an Agilent 2100 Bioanalyzer. V gives up 4 bases and J gives up 1 base, and the segment between their germline ends measures 7 bases. CDR1 SGHTA and CDR2 FQGNSA are derived from the germline V gene. The CDR3 runs 13 residues from the cysteine to the phenylalanine. The entry retains the CDR3 DNA only, 39 bases that are in frame from base 1.

General study outcomes and caveats: Most expanded thyroid clonotypes (frequency above 0.001) were also detected in blood, a finding suggesting that blood repertoires may reflect thyroid immune responses. In cross-validation, a model built on a 13 V-J signature told ophthalmopathy apart from stable hyperthyroidism with 85% to 90% sensitivity and roughly 81% specificity, and in testing the same model reached 80%/75%. Sample size was not statistically predetermined, and investigators were not blinded to group allocation. In validation, the model predicted progression to ophthalmopathy a median of roughly six months before onset, with 70% to 71% sensitivity and roughly 73% specificity.

The rearranged chain carries TRBV7-2 and TRBJ1-1, with the identity of the D gene unclear. Sequencing was done on a sample of blood. The source is a woman aged 25 to 39 with Graves' hyperthyroidism. The DNA sequence follows: TGTGCCAGCAGCTCCGGTCGGAACACTGAAGCTTTCTTT. Its coded protein is CASSSGRNTEAFF.